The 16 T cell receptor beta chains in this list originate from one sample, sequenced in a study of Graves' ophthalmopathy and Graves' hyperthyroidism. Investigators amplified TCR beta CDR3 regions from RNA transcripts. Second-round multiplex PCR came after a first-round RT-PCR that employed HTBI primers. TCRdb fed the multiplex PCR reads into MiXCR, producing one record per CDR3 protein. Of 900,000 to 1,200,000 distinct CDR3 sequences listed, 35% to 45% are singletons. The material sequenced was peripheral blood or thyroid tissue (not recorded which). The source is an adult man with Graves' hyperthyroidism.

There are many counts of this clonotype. In DNA form, the CDR3 reads TGCAGCGTTGCGGAGAGCGGGAATTCACCCCTCCACTTT. It codes for CSVAESGNSPLHF. J is TRBJ1-6 and V is TRBV29-1; no clear D. The germline V and J ends were trimmed by 4 bases and 7 bases, with 11 bases remaining between them. This CDR3 comprises 13 residues. Germline CDR1 is SQVTM and CDR2 is ANQGSEA.

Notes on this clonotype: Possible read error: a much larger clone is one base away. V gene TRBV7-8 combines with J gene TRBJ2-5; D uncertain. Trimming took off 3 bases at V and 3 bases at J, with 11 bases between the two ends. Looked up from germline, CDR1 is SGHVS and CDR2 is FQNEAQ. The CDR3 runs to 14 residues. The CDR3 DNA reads TGTGCCAGCAGCTTGGCCGATGGGAAAGAGACCCAGTACTTC. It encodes CASSLADGKETQYF.

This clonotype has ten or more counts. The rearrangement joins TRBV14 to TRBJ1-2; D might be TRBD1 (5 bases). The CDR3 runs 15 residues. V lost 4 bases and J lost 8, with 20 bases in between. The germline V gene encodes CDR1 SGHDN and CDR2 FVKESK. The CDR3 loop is CASSRTGTPIGGYTF. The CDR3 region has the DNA TGTGCCAGCAGCCGTACCGGGACTCCTATTGGGGGCTACACCTTC. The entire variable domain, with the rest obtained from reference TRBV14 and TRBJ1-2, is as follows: EAGVTQFPSHSVIEKGQTVTLRCDPISGHDNLYWYRRVMGKEIKFLLHFVKESKQDESGMPNNRFLAERTGGTYSTLKVQPAELEDSGVYFCASSRTGTPIGGYTFGSGTRLTVV.

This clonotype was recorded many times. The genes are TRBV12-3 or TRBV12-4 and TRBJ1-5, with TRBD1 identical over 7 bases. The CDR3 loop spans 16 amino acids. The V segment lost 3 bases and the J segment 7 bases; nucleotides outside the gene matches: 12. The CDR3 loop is CASSFGAEPGGQPQHF. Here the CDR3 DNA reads TGTGCCAGCAGTTTCGGGGCCGAACCAGGGGGGCAGCCCCAGCATTTT.

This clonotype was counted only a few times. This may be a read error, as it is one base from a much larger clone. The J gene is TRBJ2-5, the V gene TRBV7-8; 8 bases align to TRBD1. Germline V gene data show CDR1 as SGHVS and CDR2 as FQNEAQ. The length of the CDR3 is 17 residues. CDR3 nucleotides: TGTGTCAGCAGCCCTCCCACCGGACAGGGCCCAGCAGAGACCCAGTACTTC. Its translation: CVSSPPTGQGPAETQYF.

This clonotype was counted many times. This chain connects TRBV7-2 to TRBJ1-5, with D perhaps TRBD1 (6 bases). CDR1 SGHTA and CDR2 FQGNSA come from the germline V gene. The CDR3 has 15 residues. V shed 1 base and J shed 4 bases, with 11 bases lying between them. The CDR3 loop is CASSLGQDKNQPQHF. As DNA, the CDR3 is TGTGCCAGCAGCTTAGGACAGGACAAGAATCAGCCCCAGCATTTT.

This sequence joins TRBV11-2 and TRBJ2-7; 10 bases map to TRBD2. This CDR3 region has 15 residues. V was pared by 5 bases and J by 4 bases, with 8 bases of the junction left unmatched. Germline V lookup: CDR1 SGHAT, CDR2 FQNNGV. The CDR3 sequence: CASSVASGGLYEQYF. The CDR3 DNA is TGTGCCAGCAGCGTCGCTAGCGGGGGATTATACGAGCAGTACTTC.

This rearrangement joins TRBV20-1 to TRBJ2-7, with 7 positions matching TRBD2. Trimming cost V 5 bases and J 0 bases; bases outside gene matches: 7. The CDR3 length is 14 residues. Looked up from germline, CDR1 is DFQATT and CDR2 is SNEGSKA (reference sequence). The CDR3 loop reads CSALALAASYEQYF. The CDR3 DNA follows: TGCAGTGCTCTCGCTCTAGCGGCCTCCTACGAGCAGTACTTC.

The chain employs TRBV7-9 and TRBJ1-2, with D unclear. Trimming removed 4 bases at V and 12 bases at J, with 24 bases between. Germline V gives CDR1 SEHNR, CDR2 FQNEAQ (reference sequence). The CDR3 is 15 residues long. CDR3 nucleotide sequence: TGTGCCAGCAGCTCGAGCCTGGATTACCGACCTGGAAACACCTTC. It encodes CASSSSLDYRPGNTF.

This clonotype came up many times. CDR3 loop: CASRTGGAYTEAFF. The CDR3 DNA reads TGTGCCAGTCGAACAGGGGGCGCCTACACTGAAGCTTTCTTT. The gene calls are TRBV19 and TRBJ1-1; 9 positions match TRBD1. The J segment lost 3 bases and the V segment lost 8 bases, leaving 7 bases of the junction unmatched. From germline, CDR1 is LNHDA and CDR2 SQIVND (reference sequence). The CDR3 consists of 14 residues.

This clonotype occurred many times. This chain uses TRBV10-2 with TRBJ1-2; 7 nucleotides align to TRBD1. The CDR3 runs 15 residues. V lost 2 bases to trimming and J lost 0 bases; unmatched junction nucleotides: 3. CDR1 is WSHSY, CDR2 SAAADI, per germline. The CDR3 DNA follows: TGCGCCAGCAGTGAGCCGGACAGGACTAACTATGGCTACACCTTC. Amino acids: CASSEPDRTNYGYTF.

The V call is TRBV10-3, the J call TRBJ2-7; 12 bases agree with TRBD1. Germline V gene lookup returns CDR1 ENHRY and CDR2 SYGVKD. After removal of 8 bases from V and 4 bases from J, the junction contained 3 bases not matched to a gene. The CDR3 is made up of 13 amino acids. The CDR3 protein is CAIRDRGPYEQYF. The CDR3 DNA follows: TGTGCCATCCGGGACAGGGGGCCTTACGAGCAGTACTTC.

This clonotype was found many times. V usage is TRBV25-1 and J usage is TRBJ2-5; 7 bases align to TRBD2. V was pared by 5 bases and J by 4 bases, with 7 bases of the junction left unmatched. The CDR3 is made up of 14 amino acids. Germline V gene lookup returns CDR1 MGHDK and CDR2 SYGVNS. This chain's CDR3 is CASSSWGGSETQYF. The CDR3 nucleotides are TGTGCCAGCAGTTCCTGGGGGGGTTCAGAGACCCAGTACTTC. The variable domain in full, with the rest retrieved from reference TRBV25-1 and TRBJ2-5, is EADIYQTPRYLVIGTGKKITLECSQTMGHDKMYWYQQDPGMELHLIHYSYGVNSTEKGDLSSESTVSRIRTEHFPLTLESARPSHTSQYLCASSSWGGSETQYFGPGTRLLVL.

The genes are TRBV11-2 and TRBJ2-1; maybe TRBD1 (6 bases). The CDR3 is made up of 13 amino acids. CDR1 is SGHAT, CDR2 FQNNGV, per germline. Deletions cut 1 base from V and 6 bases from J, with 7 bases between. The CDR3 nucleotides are TGTGCCAGCAGCTTAGCACAGGGCAATGAGCAGTTCTTC. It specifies CASSLAQGNEQFF.

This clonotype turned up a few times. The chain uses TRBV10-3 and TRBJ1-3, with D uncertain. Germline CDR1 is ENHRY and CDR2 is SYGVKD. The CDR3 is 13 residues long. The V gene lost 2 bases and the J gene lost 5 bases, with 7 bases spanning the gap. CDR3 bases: TGTGCCATCAGTGAGGACATTAGAAACACCATATATTTT. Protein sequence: CAISEDIRNTIYF.

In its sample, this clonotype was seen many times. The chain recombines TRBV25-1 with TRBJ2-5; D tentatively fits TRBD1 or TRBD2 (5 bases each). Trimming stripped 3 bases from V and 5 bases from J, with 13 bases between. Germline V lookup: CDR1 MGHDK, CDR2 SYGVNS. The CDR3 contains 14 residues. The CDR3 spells CASSDRGAGETQYF. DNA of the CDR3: TGTGCCAGCAGTGATAGAGGGGCCGGTGAGACCCAGTACTTC.